This T cell receptor (beta chain) originates from a study of blood T cells in healthy people across ages. Study findings and constraints: Changes in expanded clonotypes were possibly confounded, as the CMV status of donors was unknown.

To note about this clonotype: Its target is unknown.

The CDR3 totals 15 residues. Per germline, CDR1 SEHNR and CDR2 FQNEAQ (reference sequence). Germline trimming cut 1 base from V and 15 bases from J; bases unmatched to any gene: 7. The authors ran a second PCR of 7 to 11 cycles using a sample-barcoded 5' primer and a J-beta primer mix. TCRdb re-called the 5' RACE reads with MiXCR, one entry per CDR3 protein. The sample lists more than 450,000 distinct CDR3 sequences; about 26% were seen once. This same sample was also taken into another study, of T cells of mothers and their children. That report notes: Mothers yielded over 9 million CDR3 reads, children 2.5 million to 3.5 million each.

Sequenced sample: blood. The chain recombines TRBV7-9 with TRBJ1-6; TRBD1 agrees at 12 bases. The TCR sequence derives from a boy younger than 10 in good health. CDR3 sequence reads: CASSLEGTGGDNLHF. CDR3 nucleotides: TGTGCCAGCAGCTTAGAGGGGACAGGGGGCGATAACCTCCACTTT.